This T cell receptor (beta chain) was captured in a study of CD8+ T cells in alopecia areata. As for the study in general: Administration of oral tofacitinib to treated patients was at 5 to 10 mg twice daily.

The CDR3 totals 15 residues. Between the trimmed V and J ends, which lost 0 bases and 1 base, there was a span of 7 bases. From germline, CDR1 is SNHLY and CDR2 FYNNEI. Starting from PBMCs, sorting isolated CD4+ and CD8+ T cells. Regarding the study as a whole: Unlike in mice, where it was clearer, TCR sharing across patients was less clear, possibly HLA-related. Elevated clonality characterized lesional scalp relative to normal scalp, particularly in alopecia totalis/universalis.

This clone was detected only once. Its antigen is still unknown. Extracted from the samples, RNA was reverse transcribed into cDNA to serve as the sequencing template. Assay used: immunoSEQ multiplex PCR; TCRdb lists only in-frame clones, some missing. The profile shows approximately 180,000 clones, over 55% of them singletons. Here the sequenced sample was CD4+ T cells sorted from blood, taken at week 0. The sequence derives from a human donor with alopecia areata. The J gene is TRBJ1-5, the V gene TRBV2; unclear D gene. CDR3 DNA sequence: TGTGCCAGCAGTGAAGCCGGGCGGAGCAATCAGCCCCAGCATTTT. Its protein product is CASSEAGRSNQPQHF.